The rows below give T cell receptor beta chains drawn from one sample of a study of OX40 agonist ivuxolimab in advanced cancers. Sequencing was performed with immunoSEQ multiplex PCR; in TCRdb, only in-frame clones are kept and a portion is missing. The sample consists of some 47,000 clones, 60% to 85% of them appearing once. Here the sequenced sample was CD4+ or CD8+ T cells sorted from blood, taken in a trial of the OX40 agonist ivuxolimab. The receptors come from an adult with an advanced solid tumor such as melanoma, head and neck, liver or kidney cancer. CDR3s include the opening cysteine and the closing phenylalanine or tryptophan. D genes are given only for firm matches. For some rows the clone size is stated as once, few or many, or as a class when expanded; others skip it.

J gene | clone size | V gene | CDR3 length | D gene | CDR3 DNA | CDR3 protein
TRBJ2-1 | - | TRBV30 | 14 | TRBD2 | TGTGCCTGGAGTAGCAGCGGGAGATTAAATGAGCAGTTCTTC | CAWSSSGRLNEQFF
TRBJ2-7 | once | TRBV11-3 | 17 | - | TGTGCCAGCAGCTCATTGTTCGCCGCGAACAGGGACTACGAGCAGTACTTC | CASSSLFAANRDYEQYF
TRBJ1-1 | - | TRBV6-1 | 15 | - | TGTGCCAGCAGTGAAACCCCGGGGGCCTTCACTGAAGCTTTCTTT | CASSETPGAFTEAFF
TRBJ2-7 | - | TRBV7-8 | 15 | TRBD2 | TGTGCCAGCAGCTTAAGGGCCGGGGCGGGGGGCGAGCAGTACTTC | CASSLRAGAGGEQYF
TRBJ1-1 | - | TRBV5-4 | 14 | TRBD1 | TGTGCCAGCAGCTCCCCCGGGACAGGGGTTGAAGCTTTCTTT | CASSSPGTGVEAFF
TRBJ1-4 | - | TRBV27 | 15 | - | TGTGCCAGCAGTTATAAGGGGGCAACTAATGAAAAACTGTTTTTT | CASSYKGATNEKLFF
TRBJ1-1 | - | TRBV19 | 12 | - | TGTGCCAGTGGGCCCCGGTACACTGAAGCTTTCTTT | CASGPRYTEAFF
TRBJ1-6 | medium-sized | TRBV5-1 | 14 | - | TGCGCCAGCAGCTTGGGCCTAGTCGGCTCACCCCTCCACTTT | CASSLGLVGSPLHF
TRBJ2-6 | - | TRBV2 | 16 | - | TGTGCCAGCAGTGAGGCCAACCTCTCTGGGGCCAACGTCCTGACTTTC | CASSEANLSGANVLTF
TRBJ2-6 | - | TRBV6-5 | 14 | - | TGTGCCAGCAACCCCCTTCCTGGGGCCAACGTCCTGACTTTC | CASNPLPGANVLTF
TRBJ1-1 | - | TRBV2 | 12 | - | TGTGCCAGCAGTGCCGGGCCCACTGAAGCTTTCTTT | CASSAGPTEAFF
TRBJ1-3 | - | TRBV5-5 | 17 | TRBD1 | TGTGCCAGCAGCTTGTACGCAACGACAGGGGCTGGAAACACCATATATTTT | CASSLYATTGAGNTIYF
TRBJ1-2 | - | TRBV14 | 13 | - | TGTGCCAGCAGCCAAGAGTACACGGGAGGCTACACCTTC | CASSQEYTGGYTF
TRBJ2-5 | - | TRBV5-1 | 15 | - | TGCGCCAGCAGCTTGGTAGGTGTGGACCAAGAGACCCAGTACTTC | CASSLVGVDQETQYF
TRBJ1-1 | - | TRBV19 | 14 | TRBD1 | TGTGCCAGTAGCGACGGACAGGGATGGACTGAAGCTTTCTTT | CASSDGQGWTEAFF
TRBJ2-1 | - | TRBV14 | 14 | - | TGTGCCAGCAGCCAAGGTAATGGGTGGAATGAGCAGTTCTTC | CASSQGNGWNEQFF
TRBJ2-2 | - | TRBV14 | 15 | - | TGTGCCAGCAGCCAAAATAGGATTTTGTCCGGGGAGCTGTTTTTT | CASSQNRILSGELFF
TRBJ1-5 | - | TRBV4-3 | 13 | - | TGCGCCAGCAGCCAAGCGACTCTTCAGCCCCAGCATTTT | CASSQATLQPQHF
TRBJ1-4 | - | TRBV4-2 | 15 | TRBD1 | TGTGCCAGCAGCCAACGACAGGGTGTCGATGAAAAACTGTTTTTT | CASSQRQGVDEKLFF
TRBJ2-7 | - | TRBV27 | 14 | - | TGTGCCAGCAGGGCCTGGGGGGCGAGCTACGAGCAGTACTTC | CASRAWGASYEQYF
TRBJ1-1 | - | TRBV12-2 | 12 | - | TGTGCAAGTCGCTTCCGTGACAGTGAAGCTTTCTTT | CASRFRDSEAFF
TRBJ2-7 | - | TRBV7-2 | 14 | TRBD2 | TGTGCCAGCAGCCTTGGACTAGCGGGTGGCGAGCAGTACTTC | CASSLGLAGGEQYF
TRBJ2-7 | - | TRBV6-1 | 13 | TRBD1 | TGTGCCAGCAGGAGGGAACAGGGGGCCGGGCAGTACTTC | CASRREQGAGQYF
TRBJ2-7 | - | TRBV2 | 10 | - | TGTGCCAGCAGATTGGGCGAGCAGTACTTC | CASRLGEQYF
TRBJ1-4 | - | TRBV7-2 | 14 | - | TGTGCCAGCAAGAGTTACTCAACTAATGAAAAACTGTTTTTT | CASKSYSTNEKLFF